This T cell receptor (beta chain) was observed in a study of blood T cell repertoires in COVID-19. Looking at the study overall: From T cells, B-cell-depleted T cells, or PBMCs came the material, which was cDNA or gDNA.

Trimming left V 4 bases short and J 6 bases short, with 16 bases between. Germline CDR1 is ENHRY and CDR2 is SYGVKD. The CDR3 extends over 14 amino acids. This clone was seen a single time. Data came from immunoSEQ multiplex PCR; TCRdb stores just in-frame clones and leaves some out. The table shows 200,000 to 300,000 clones, with around 89% occurring only once. This TCR was recovered from a woman in her forties who had recovered from COVID-19. What was sequenced was peripheral blood. V usage is TRBV10-3 and J usage is TRBJ2-7; maybe TRBD1 (5 bases). CDR3 bases: TGTGCCATCAGTGTAAGGGGCCCCGCCGGCGAGCAGTACTTC. Protein: CAISVRGPAGEQYF.